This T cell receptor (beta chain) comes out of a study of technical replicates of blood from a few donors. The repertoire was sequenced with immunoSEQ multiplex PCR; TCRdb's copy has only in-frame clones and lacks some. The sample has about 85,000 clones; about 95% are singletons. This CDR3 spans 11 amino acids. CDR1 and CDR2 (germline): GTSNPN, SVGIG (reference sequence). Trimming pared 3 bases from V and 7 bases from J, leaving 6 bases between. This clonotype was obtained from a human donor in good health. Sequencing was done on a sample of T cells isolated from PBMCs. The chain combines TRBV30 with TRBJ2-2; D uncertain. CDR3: CAWRAVGELFF. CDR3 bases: TGTGCCTGGAGGGCGGTCGGGGAGCTGTTTTTT.